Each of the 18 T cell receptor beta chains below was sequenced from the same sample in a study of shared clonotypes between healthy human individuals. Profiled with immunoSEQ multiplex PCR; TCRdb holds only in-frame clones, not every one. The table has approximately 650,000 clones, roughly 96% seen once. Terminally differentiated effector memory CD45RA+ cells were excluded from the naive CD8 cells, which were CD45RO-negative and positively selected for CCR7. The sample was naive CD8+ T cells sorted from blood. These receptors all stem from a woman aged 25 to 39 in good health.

This CDR3 is CASSEALRGRGEKLFF. DNA for the CDR3: TGTGCCAGCAGTGAAGCGCTTAGGGGGCGGGGAGAAAAACTGTTTTTT. The genes are TRBV2 and TRBJ1-4; TRBD1 matches at 7 bases. CDR3 length: 16 amino acids. Germline trimming cut 0 bases from V and 8 bases from J; bases unmatched to any gene: 9. Germline loops: CDR1 SNHLY, CDR2 FYNNEI.

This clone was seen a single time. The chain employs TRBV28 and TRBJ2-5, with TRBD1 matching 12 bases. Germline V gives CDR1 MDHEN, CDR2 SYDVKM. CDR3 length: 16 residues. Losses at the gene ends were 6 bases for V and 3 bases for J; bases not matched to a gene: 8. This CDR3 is CASSLTGTGGEETQYF. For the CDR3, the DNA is TGTGCCAGCAGCCTCACCGGGACAGGGGGCGAAGAGACCCAGTACTTC.

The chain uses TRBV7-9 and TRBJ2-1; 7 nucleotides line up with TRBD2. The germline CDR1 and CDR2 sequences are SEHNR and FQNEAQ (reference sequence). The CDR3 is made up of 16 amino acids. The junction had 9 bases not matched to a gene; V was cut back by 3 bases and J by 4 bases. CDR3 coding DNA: TGTGCCAGCAGCTTGGACCCCAGCGGGGATTACAATGAGCAGTTCTTC. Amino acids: CASSLDPSGDYNEQFF.

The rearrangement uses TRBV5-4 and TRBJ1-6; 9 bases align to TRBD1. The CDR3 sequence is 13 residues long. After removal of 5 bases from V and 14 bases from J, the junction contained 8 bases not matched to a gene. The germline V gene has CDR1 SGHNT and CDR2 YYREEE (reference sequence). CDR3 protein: CASSMGGQGALHF. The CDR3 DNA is TGTGCCAGCAGTATGGGGGGACAGGGTGCCCTCCACTTT.

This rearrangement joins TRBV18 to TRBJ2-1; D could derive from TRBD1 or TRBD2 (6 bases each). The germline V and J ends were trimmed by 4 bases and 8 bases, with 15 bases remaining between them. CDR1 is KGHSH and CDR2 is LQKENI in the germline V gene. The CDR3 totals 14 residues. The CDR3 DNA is TGTGCCAGCTCACGGGGGGACATGAGGGATGAGCAGTTCTTC. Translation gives CASSRGDMRDEQFF.

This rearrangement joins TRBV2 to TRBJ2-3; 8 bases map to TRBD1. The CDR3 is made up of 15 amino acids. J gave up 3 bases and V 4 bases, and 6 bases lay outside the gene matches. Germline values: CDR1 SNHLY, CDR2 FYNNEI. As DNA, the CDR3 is TGTGCCAGCAGTGGAAGGACAGGGTTTACAGATACGCAGTATTTT. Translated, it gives CASSGRTGFTDTQYF.

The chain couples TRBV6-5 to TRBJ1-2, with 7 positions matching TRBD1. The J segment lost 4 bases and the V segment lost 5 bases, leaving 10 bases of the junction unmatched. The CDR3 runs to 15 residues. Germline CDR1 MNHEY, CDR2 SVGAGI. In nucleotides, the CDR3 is TGTGCCAGCAGTCCTCGACAGGGAGGCGGCTATGGCTACACCTTC. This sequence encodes CASSPRQGGGYGYTF.

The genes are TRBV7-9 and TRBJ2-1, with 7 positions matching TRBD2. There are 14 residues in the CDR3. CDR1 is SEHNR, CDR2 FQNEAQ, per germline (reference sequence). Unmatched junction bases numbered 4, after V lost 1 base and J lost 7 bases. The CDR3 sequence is CASSLGEGRNEQFF. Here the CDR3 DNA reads TGTGCCAGCAGCTTAGGGGAGGGCCGTAATGAGCAGTTCTTC. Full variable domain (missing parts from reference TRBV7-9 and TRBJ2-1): DTGVSQNPRHKITKRGQNVTFRCDPISEHNRLYWYRQTLGQGPEFLTYFQNEAQLEKSRLLSDRFSAERPKGSFSTLEIQRTEQGDSAMYLCASSLGEGRNEQFFGPGTRLTVL.

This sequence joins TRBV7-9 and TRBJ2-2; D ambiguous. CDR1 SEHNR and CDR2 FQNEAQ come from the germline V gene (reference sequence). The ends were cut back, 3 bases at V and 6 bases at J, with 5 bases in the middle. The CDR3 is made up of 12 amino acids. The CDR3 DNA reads TGTGCCAGCAGCTTCGTTTCCGGGGAGCTGTTTTTT. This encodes CASSFVSGELFF.

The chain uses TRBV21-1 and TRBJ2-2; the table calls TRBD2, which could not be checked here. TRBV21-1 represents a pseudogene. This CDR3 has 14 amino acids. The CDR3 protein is CASSKRRDTGELFF. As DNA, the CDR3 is TGTGCCAGCAGCAAACGGAGGGACACCGGGGAGCTGTTTTTT.

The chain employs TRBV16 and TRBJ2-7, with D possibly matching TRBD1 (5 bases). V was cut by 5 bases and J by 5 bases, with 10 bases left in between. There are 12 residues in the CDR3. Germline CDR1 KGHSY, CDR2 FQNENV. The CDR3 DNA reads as TGTGCCAGCAGCAACTCAGGGCACGAGCAGTACTTC. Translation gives CASSNSGHEQYF.

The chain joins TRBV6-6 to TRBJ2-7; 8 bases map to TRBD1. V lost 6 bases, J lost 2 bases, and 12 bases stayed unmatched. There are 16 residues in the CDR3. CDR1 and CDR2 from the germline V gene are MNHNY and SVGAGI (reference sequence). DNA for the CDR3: TGTGCCAGCAGCTTGACGTCACACAGGGGGGCCTACGAGCAGTACTTC. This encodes CASSLTSHRGAYEQYF.

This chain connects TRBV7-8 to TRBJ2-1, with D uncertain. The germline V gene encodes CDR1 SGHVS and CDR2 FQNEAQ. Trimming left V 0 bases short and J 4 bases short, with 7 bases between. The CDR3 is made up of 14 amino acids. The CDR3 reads CASSLAWPYNEQFF. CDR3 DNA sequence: TGTGCCAGCAGCTTAGCATGGCCATACAATGAGCAGTTCTTC.

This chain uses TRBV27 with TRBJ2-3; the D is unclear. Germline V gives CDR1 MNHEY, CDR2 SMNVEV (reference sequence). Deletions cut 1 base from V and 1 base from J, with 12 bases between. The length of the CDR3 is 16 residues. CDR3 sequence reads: CASSLLGLYGTDTQYF. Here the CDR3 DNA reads TGTGCCAGCAGTTTATTGGGTTTATATGGCACAGATACGCAGTATTTT.

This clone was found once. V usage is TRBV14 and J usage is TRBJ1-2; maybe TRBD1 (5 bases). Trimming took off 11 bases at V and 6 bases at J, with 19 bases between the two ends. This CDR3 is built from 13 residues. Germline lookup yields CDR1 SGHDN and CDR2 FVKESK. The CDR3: CALSQGVTHGYTF. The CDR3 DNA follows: TGTGCCTTAAGCCAAGGGGTTACCCATGGCTACACCTTC.

CDR3 amino acids: CASSLLQGTGYGYTF. The CDR3 DNA reads as TGTGCCAGCAGTTTACTTCAGGGGACTGGCTATGGCTACACCTTC. The chain recombines TRBV28 with TRBJ1-2; the D gene is possibly TRBD1 (6 bases). The V and J ends lost 2 bases and 4 bases respectively, with 14 bases between them. The CDR3 is 15 amino acids. The V gene's germline CDR1 is MDHEN and CDR2 SYDVKM.

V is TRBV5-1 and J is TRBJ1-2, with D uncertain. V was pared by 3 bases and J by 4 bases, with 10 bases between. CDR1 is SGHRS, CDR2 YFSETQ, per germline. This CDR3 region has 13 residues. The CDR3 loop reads CASSWSGGYGYTF. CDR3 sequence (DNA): TGCGCCAGCAGCTGGTCGGGAGGCTATGGCTACACCTTC. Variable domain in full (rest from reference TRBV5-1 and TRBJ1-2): KAGVTQTPRYLIKTRGQQVTLSCSPISGHRSVSWYQQTPGQGLQFLFEYFSETQRNKGNFPGRFSGRQFSNSRSEMNVSTLELGDSALYLCASSWSGGYGYTFGSGTRLTVV.

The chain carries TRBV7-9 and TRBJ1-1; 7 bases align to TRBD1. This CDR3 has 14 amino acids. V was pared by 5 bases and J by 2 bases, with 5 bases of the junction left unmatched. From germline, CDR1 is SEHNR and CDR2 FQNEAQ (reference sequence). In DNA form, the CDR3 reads TGTGCCAGCAGCCCGACAGGGTTTAACACTGAAGCTTTCTTT. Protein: CASSPTGFNTEAFF.